This TCR beta chain was sequenced during a study of cytomegalovirus exposure and HLA in healthy donors. Study outcomes and limitations: 164 TCR beta chains were listed as cytomegalovirus-associated.

About this clone: Its antigen is undetermined.

PCR primers comprised 60 Vbeta and 13 Jbeta primers. The data were produced by immunoSEQ multiplex PCR, yet TCRdb's version contains in-frame clones alone and is incomplete. The table shows fewer than 200,000 clones, with roughly four fifths occurring only once. Sequenced input: PBMCs. This sequence originates from a man between 35 and 55 years old in good health and CMV-seropositive.

CDR3 sequence reads: CATKTTTGGNEKLFF. Written as DNA, the CDR3 is TGTGCCACCAAAACGACGACAGGGGGAAATGAAAAACTGTTTTTT. This chain joins TRBV6-5 and TRBJ1-4, with 9 positions matching TRBD1. V gave up 10 bases and J gave up 5 bases; unmatched junction bases: 11. Germline V gives CDR1 MNHEY, CDR2 SVGAGI. The CDR3 is 15 residues long.